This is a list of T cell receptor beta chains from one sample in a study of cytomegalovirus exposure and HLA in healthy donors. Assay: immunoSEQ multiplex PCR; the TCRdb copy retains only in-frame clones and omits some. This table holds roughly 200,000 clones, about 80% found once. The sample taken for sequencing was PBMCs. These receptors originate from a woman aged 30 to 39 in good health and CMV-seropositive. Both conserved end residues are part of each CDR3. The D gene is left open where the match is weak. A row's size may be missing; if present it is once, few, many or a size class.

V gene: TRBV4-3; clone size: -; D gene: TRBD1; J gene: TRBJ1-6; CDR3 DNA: TGCGCCAGCAGCCAAGAGGGGACAGGGTACTCACCCCTCCACTTT; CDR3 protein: CASSQEGTGYSPLHF
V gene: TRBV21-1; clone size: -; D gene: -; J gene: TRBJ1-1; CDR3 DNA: TGTGCCAGCAGGGGACAGGGGGCAGAGGGCACTGAAGCTTTCTTT; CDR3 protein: CASRGQGAEGTEAFF
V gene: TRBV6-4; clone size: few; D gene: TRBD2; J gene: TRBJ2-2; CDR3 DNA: TGTGCCAGCAGTCCCGGACTAGCGGACACCGGGGAGCTGTTTTTT; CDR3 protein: CASSPGLADTGELFF
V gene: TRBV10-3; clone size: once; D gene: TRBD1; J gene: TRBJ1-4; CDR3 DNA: TGTGCCATCGGACAGGAGGGGGAAAAACTGTTTTTT; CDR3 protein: CAIGQEGEKLFF
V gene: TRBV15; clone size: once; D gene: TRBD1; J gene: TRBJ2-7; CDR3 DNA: TGTGCCACCAGCAGAGGGCCCGACAGGGTCGAGCAGTACTTC; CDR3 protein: CATSRGPDRVEQYF
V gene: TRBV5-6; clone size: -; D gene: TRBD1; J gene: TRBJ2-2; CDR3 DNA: TGTGCCAGCAGCTTGACTTTATGGGACAGGAACACCGGGGAGCTGTTTTTT; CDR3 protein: CASSLTLWDRNTGELFF
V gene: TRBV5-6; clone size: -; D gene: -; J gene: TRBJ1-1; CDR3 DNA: TGTGCCAGCAGCTTGGGAGGGCCGTTTGAAGCTTTCTTT; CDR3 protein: CASSLGGPFEAFF
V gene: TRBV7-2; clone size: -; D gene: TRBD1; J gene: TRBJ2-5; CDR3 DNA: TGTGCCAGCAGCTTGCCCGGGACAGGGGAGACCCAGTACTTC; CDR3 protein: CASSLPGTGETQYF
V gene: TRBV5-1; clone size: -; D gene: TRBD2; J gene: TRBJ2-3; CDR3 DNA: TGCGCCAGCAGCTTTGGCCCGGGACTAGCGGGAGGGCTGGGGGCAGATACGCAGTATTTT; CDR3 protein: CASSFGPGLAGGLGADTQYF
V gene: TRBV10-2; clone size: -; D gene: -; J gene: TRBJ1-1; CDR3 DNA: TGCGCCAGCAGGCCAGGGGATAACACTGAAGCTTTCTTT; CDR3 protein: CASRPGDNTEAFF
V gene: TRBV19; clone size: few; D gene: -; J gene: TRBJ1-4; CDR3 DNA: TGTGCCAGTAGTCCAACAGGGATAGGGAATGAAAAACTGTTTTTT; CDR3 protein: CASSPTGIGNEKLFF
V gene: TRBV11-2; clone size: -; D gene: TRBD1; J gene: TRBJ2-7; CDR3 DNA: TGTGCCAGCAGGCATTCGACAGGGTGGAGGTACGAGCAGTACTTC; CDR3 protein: CASRHSTGWRYEQYF
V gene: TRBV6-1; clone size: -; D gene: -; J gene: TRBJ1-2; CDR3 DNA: TGTGCCAGCAGTGAAGACAGGGCTAGGTATGGCTACACCTTC; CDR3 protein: CASSEDRARYGYTF
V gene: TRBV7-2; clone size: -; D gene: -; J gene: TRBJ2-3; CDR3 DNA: TGTGCCAGCAGCTTAGGTGTTGGGGGCGCGACAGATACGCAGTATTTT; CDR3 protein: CASSLGVGGATDTQYF
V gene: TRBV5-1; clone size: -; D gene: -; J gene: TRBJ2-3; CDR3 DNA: TGCGCCAGCAGCCGATTGGGCGGGGAAATCACAGATACGCAGTATTTT; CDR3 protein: CASSRLGGEITDTQYF
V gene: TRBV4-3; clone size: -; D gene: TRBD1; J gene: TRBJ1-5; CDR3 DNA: TGCGCCAGCAGCCAAATGACAGGGGCCAATCAGCCCCAGCATTTT; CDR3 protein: CASSQMTGANQPQHF
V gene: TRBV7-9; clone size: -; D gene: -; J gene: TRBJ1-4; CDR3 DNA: TGTGCCAGCAGCTTACTTGAACAGCCAAATGAAAAACTGTTTTTT; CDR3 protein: CASSLLEQPNEKLFF
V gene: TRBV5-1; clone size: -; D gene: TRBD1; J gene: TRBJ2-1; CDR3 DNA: TGCGCCAGCAGCAGCCAGGACAGGGGGCAGGGCAATGAGCAGTTCTTC; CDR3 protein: CASSSQDRGQGNEQFF
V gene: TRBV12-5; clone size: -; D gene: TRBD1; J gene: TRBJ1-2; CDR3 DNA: TGTGCTAGTGGTTCCCCCGGGACAGGGATCAACTATGGCTACACCTTC; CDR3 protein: CASGSPGTGINYGYTF
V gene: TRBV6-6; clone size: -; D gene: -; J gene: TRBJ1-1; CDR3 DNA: TGTGCCACCCTACCCAGAATAGAGGGTATGAACACTGAAGCTTTCTTT; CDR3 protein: CATLPRIEGMNTEAFF
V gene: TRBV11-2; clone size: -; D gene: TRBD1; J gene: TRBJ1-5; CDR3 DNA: TGTGCCAGCAGCTTATCGGCGACAGGGGTCAATCAGCCCCAGCATTTT; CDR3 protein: CASSLSATGVNQPQHF
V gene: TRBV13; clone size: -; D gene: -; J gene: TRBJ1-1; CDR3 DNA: TGTGCCAGCAGCTTAGGGGGTAGGGGCGCGGAAGCTTTCTTT; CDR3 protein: CASSLGGRGAEAFF
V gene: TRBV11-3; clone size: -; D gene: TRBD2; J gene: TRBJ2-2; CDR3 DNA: TGTGCCAGCAGCTCTCGTGACCATAGCGGGGGCAGAACCGGGGAGCTGTTTTTT; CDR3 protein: CASSSRDHSGGRTGELFF
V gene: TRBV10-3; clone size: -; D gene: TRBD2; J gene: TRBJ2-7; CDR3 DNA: TGTGCCATCACCCGGGGGGGAGAGATTTACGAGCAGTACTTC; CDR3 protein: CAITRGGEIYEQYF
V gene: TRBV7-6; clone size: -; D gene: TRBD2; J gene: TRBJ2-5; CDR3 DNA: TGTGCCAGCAGCCTAGGGACTAGCGGGAGTGACCAGTACTTC; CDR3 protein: CASSLGTSGSDQYF
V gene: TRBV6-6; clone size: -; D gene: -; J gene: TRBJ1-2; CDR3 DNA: TGTGCCAGCAGTTCCCGACATGTTTATGGCTACACCTTC; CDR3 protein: CASSSRHVYGYTF
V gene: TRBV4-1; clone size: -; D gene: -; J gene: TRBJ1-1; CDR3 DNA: TGCGCCAGCAGCCAAGCAGGGTCTGAAGCTTTCTTT; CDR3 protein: CASSQAGSEAFF
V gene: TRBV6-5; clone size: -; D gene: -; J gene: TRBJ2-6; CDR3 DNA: TGTGCCAGCAGTTACGATCGGGGCTCTGGGGCCAACGTCCTGACTTTC; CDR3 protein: CASSYDRGSGANVLTF
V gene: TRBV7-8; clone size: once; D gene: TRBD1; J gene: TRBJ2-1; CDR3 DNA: TGTGCCAGCACCCCGGACAGGGGGGATCTGAAAACCTACAATGAGCAGTTCTTC; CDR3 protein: CASTPDRGDLKTYNEQFF
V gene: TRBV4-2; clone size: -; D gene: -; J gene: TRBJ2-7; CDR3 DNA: TGTGCCAGCAGCCAAGACCCTCAACTTCCATACGAGCAGTACTTC; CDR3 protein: CASSQDPQLPYEQYF
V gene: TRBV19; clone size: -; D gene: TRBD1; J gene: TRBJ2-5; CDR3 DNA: TGTGCCAGTAGTATAATGGGACAGGGGGAGACCCAGTACTTC; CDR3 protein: CASSIMGQGETQYF
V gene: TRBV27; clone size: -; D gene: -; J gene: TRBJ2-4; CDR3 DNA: TGTGCCAGCAGTTCGAGGGTATTAGCCAAAAACATTCAGTACTTC; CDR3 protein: CASSSRVLAKNIQYF
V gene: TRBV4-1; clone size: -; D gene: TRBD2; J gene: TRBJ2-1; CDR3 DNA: TGCGCCAGCAGCCAGGGGAGAGCGGGAGGTTCCTACAATGAGCAGTTCTTC; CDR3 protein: CASSQGRAGGSYNEQFF
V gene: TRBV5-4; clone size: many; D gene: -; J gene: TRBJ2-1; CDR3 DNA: TGTGCCAGCAGCCCTACAGGACGACCCTACAATGAGCAGTTCTTC; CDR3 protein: CASSPTGRPYNEQFF
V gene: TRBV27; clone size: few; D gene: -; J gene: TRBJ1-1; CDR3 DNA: TGTGCCAGCAGTCCCCAGGGCCGAGGTGAAGCTTTCTTT; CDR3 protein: CASSPQGRGEAFF
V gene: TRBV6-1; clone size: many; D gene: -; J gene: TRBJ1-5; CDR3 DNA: TGTGCCAGCAGCGAACAACACGATCAGCCCCAGCATTTT; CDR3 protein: CASSEQHDQPQHF
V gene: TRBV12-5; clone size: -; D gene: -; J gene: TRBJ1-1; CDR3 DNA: TGTGCTAGTGGTTTGTACGGGGAGGTGGAAGCTTTCTTT; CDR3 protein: CASGLYGEVEAFF
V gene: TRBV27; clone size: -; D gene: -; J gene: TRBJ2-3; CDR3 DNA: TGTGCCAGCAGTTACTCCAGGGCTACCAGCACAGATACGCAGTATTTT; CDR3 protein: CASSYSRATSTDTQYF
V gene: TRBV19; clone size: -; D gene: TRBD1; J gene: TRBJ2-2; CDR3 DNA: TGTGCCATTGAGGGGGCTGGGGGCACCGGGGAGCTGTTTTTT; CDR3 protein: CAIEGAGGTGELFF
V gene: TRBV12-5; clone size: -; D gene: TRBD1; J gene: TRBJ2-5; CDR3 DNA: TGTGCTAGTGGTTTGGTACGCGCAGGGGGCATGAAGACCCAGTACTTC; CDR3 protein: CASGLVRAGGMKTQYF
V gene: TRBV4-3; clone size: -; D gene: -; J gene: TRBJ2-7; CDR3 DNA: TGCGCCAGCAGCCAAGATACAGGGAACTACGAGCAGTACTTC; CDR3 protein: CASSQDTGNYEQYF
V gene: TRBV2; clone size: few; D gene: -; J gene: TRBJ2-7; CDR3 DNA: TGTGCCAGCAGTGGGGAGCGGGTCAGTTACGAGCAGTACTTC; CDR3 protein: CASSGERVSYEQYF
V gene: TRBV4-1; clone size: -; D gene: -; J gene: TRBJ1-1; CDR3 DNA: TGCGCCAGCAGCCAAGAGTCCGCTGAGACTGAAGCTTTCTTT; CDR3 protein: CASSQESAETEAFF
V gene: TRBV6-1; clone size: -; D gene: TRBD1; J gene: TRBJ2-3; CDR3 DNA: TGTGCCAGCAGTGAATCCGAGGGGGCGGCAGATACGCAGTATTTT; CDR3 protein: CASSESEGAADTQYF
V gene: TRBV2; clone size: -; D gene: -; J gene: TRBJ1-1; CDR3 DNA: TGTGCCAGCAGCCCCCAAACTGAAGCTTTCTTT; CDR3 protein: CASSPQTEAFF
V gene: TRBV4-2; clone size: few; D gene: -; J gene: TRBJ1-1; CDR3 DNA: TGTGCCAGCAGCCGCCAGTTGGGGGGATCTGAAGCTTTCTTT; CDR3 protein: CASSRQLGGSEAFF
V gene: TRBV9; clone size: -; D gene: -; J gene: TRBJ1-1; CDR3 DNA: TGTGCCAGCAGCGTCGTGCTTGGGCCAGAAGCTTTCTTT; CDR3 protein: CASSVVLGPEAFF
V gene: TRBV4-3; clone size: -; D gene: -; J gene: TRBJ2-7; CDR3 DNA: TGCGCCAGCAGCCAAGTCATCGGGAGGGGGCGCGTCTACGAGCAGTACTTC; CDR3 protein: CASSQVIGRGRVYEQYF
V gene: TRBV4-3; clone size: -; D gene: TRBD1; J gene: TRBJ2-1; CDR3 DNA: TGCGCCAGCAGCCAGGACAGGGCACACAATGAGCAGTTCTTC; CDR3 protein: CASSQDRAHNEQFF
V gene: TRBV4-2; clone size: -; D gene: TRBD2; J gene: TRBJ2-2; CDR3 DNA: TGTGCCAGCAGCCCCATAGCGGGAGTAGGGACCGGGGAGCTGTTTTTT; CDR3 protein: CASSPIAGVGTGELFF
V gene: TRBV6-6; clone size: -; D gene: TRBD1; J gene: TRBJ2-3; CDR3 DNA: TGTGCCAGCAGTTACCCCACGGGACAGAGCACAGATACGCAGTATTTT; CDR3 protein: CASSYPTGQSTDTQYF